These 8 T cell receptor beta chains originate from one sample sequenced in a study of blood T cell repertoires in COVID-19 (TCRdb year 2020). The library was built by means of the immunoSEQ multiplex PCR assay. As stored in TCRdb, this immuneACCESS dataset retains in-frame rearrangements with V and J assigned. A fraction of the clones does not appear; measured against another copy, unresolved V genes explain less than half of the discrepancy, and the remainder lacks a known reason. This sample is represented by a few hundred thousand clones; 84% of them were singletons. The top ten constitute around 3.6% of the sample. The sample was PBMCs or T cells enriched from blood (not recorded which). These receptors originate from a man in his fifties who had recovered from COVID-19.

This clone was seen only a few times. The chain employs TRBV25-1 and TRBJ2-7; 12 bases agree with TRBD2. Per germline, CDR1 MGHDK and CDR2 SYGVNS. Losses at the gene ends were 10 bases for V and 4 bases for J; bases not matched to a gene: 5. This CDR3 is built from 13 residues. The CDR3 nucleotides read TGTGCCACCGGACTAGCGGGACTTTACGAGCAGTACTTC. This codes for CATGLAGLYEQYF.

The chain recombines TRBV5-1 with TRBJ2-3; 9 nucleotides align to TRBD2. CDR1 is SGHRS, CDR2 YFSETQ, per germline. The CDR3 spans 18 residues. J was trimmed by 1 base and V by 7 bases; bases with no gene match: 16. DNA for the CDR3: TGCGCCAGCCACATGGGTAGCGGGAGAGTTCTGGGCACAGATACGCAGTATTTT. This sequence encodes CASHMGSGRVLGTDTQYF.

This clone was seen a single time. The rearrangement uses TRBV7-9 and TRBJ1-2; possible D gene TRBD1, 5 bases. Germline assignment: CDR1 SEHNR and CDR2 FQNEAQ (reference sequence). V dropped 6 bases and J dropped 6 bases, with 11 bases sitting between them. CDR3 length: 12 residues. The CDR3 bases are TGTGCCAGCAGTACCGGGACTGATGGCTACACCTTC. It codes for CASSTGTDGYTF.

The chain joins TRBV9 to TRBJ2-6, with 7 bases identical to TRBD1. The CDR3 is 17 residues long. Per germline, CDR1 SGDLS and CDR2 YYNGEE. The junction had 5 bases not matched to a gene; V was cut back by 2 bases and J by 0 bases. The CDR3 region is CASSVGQVRSGANVLTF. CDR3 sequence (DNA): TGTGCCAGCAGCGTCGGACAGGTGCGCTCTGGGGCCAACGTCCTGACTTTC.

This chain connects TRBV9 to TRBJ2-3, with TRBD2 matching over 8 bases. V trimming: 3 bases; J trimming: 4 bases; junction bases outside the gene matches: 7. Germline CDR1 and CDR2: SGDLS and YYNGEE. This CDR3 has 15 residues. CDR3: CASSGGLGGPDTQYF. DNA for the CDR3: TGTGCCAGCAGCGGGGGACTAGGAGGTCCAGATACGCAGTATTTT.

The chain recombines TRBV6-1 with TRBJ2-1; the D is unclear. Germline CDR1 is MNHNS and CDR2 is SASEGT. CDR3 length: 13 amino acids. V was cut by 2 bases and J by 10 bases, with 12 bases left in between. CDR3 residues: CASSETLPREQFF. For the CDR3, the DNA is TGTGCCAGCAGTGAAACTCTCCCTCGGGAGCAGTTCTTC.

CDR3 region: CASSLASGRPQHF. The CDR3 region has the DNA TGTGCCAGCAGCTTAGCGTCAGGGCGGCCCCAGCATTTT. This rearrangement joins TRBV7-2 to TRBJ1-5; D is perhaps TRBD1 (5 bases). Germline assignment: CDR1 SGHTA and CDR2 FQGNSA. Trimming cost V 0 bases and J 9 bases, with 9 bases left between them. CDR3 length equals 13 residues. The variable domain in full, completed from reference TRBV7-2 and TRBJ1-5, reads GAGVSQSPSNKVTEKGKDVELRCDPISGHTALYWYRQSLGQGLEFLIYFQGNSAPDKSGLPSDRFSAERTGGSVSTLTIQRTQQEDSAVYLCASSLASGRPQHFGDGTRLSIL.

This clone was observed a handful of times. CDR3 sequence: CASSPRGDTEAFF. As DNA, the CDR3 is TGTGCCAGCAGCCCTCGGGGGGACACTGAAGCTTTCTTT. The rearrangement uses TRBV11-3 and TRBJ1-1; TRBD1 is a possible D gene (5 bases). Germline CDR1 SGHNT, CDR2 YENEEA. Trimming removed 5 bases at V and 3 bases at J, with 10 bases between. The CDR3 is 13 residues long.